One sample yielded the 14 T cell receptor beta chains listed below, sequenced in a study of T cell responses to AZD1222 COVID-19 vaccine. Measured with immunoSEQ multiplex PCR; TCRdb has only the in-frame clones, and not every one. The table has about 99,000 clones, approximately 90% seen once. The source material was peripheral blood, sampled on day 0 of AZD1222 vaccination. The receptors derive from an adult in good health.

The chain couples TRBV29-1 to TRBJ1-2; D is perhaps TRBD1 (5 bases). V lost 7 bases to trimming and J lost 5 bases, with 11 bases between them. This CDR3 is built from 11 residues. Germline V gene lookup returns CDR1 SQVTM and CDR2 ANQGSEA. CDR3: CSAYGTYGYTF. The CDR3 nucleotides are TGCAGCGCGTACGGGACTTATGGCTACACCTTC.

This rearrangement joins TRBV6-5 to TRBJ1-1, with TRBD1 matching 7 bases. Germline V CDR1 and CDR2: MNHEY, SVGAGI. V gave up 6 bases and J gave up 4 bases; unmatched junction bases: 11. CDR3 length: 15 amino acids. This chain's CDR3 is CASRAPGQWVTEAFF. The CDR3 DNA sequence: TGTGCCAGCAGAGCCCCGGGACAGTGGGTCACTGAAGCTTTCTTT.

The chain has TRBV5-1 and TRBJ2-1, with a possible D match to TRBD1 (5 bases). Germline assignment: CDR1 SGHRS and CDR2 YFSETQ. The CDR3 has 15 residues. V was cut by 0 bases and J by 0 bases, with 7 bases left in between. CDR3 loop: CASSLGGASYNEQFF. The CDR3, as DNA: TGCGCCAGCAGCTTGGGTGGGGCCTCCTACAATGAGCAGTTCTTC.

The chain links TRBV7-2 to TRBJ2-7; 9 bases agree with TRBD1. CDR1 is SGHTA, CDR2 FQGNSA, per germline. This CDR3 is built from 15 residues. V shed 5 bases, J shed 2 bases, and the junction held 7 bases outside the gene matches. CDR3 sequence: CASSGTGTGPYEQYF. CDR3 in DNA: TGTGCCAGCAGCGGAACCGGGACAGGGCCCTACGAGCAGTACTTC.

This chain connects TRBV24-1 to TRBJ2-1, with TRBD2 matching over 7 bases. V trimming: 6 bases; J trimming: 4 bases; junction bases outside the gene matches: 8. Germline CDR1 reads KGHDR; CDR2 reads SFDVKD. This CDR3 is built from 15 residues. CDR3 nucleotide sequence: TGTGCCACCAGTCCACACGGCGGGAGTTACAATGAGCAGTTCTTC. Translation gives CATSPHGGSYNEQFF.

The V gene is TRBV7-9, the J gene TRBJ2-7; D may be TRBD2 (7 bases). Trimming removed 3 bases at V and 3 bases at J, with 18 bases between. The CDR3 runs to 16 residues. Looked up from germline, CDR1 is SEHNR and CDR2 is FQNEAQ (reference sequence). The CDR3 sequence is CASSFHRGGLDYEQYF. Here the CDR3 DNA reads TGTGCCAGCAGCTTCCACCGCGGGGGCCTAGACTACGAGCAGTACTTC.

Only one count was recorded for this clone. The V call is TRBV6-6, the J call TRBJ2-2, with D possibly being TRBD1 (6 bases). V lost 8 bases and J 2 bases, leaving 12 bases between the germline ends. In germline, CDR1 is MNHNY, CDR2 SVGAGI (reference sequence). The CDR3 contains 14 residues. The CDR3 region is CASGQLHNTGELFF. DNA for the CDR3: TGTGCCAGCGGACAGTTACATAACACCGGGGAGCTGTTTTTT.

The CDR3, as DNA: TGTGCCAGCAGTTACGGGCAGCACTATGGCTACACCTTC. Residues: CASSYGQHYGYTF. The V call is TRBV6-5, the J call TRBJ1-2; D is uncertain. The CDR3 totals 13 residues. Germline-derived CDR1 and CDR2 are MNHEY and SVGAGI. V dropped 2 bases and J dropped 3 bases, with 7 bases sitting between them.

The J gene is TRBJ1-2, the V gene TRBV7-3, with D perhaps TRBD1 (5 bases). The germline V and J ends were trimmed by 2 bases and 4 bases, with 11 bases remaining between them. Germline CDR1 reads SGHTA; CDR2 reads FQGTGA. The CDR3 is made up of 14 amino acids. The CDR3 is CASSLVRDGYGYTF. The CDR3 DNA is TGTGCCAGCAGCTTAGTCCGGGACGGCTATGGCTACACCTTC.

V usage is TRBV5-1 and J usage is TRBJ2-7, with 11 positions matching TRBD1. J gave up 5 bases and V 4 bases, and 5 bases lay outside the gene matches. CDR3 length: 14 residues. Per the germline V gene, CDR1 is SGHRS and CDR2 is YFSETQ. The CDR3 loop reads CASSAGQGENEQYF. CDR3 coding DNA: TGCGCCAGCAGCGCGGGACAGGGGGAAAACGAGCAGTACTTC.

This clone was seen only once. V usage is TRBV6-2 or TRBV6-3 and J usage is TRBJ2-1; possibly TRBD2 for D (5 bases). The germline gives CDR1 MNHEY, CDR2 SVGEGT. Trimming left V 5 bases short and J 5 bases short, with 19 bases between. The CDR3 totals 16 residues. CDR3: CASSTGVSPTHNEQFF. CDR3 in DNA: TGTGCCAGCAGTACCGGGGTTTCCCCCACACACAATGAGCAGTTCTTC.

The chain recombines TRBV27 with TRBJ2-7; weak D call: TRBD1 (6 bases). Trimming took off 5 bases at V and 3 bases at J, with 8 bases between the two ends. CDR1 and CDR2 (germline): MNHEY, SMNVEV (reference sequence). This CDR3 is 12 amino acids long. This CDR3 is CASSQQGYEQYF. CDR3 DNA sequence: TGTGCCAGCAGTCAACAGGGCTACGAGCAGTACTTC.

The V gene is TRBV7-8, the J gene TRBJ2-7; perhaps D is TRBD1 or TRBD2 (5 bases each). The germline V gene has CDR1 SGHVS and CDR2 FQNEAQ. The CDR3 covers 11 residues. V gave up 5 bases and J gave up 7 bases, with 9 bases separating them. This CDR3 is CASSQGEEQYF. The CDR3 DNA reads TGTGCCAGCAGCCAGGGAGAAGAGCAGTACTTC. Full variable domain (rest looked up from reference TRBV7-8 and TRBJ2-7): GAGVSQSPRYKVAKRGQDVALRCDPISGHVSLFWYQQALGQGPEFLTYFQNEAQLDKSGLPSDRFFAERPEGSVSTLKIQRTQQEDSAVYLCASSQGEEQYFGPGTRLTVT.

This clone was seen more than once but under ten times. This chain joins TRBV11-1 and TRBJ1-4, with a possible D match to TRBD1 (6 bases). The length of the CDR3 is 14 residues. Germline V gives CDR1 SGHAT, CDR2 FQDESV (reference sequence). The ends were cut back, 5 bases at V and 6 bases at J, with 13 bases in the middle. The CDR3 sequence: CASSPGQYYEKLFF. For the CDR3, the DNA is TGTGCCAGCAGCCCCGGACAGTACTATGAAAAACTGTTTTTT.